This T cell receptor (beta chain) is drawn from a study of T cells in Graves' hyperthyroidism and ophthalmopathy. General observations from the study: The authors' 13 V-J model separated ophthalmopathy from stable hyperthyroidism.

Germline V gene sequence: CDR1 SGHRS, CDR2 YFSETQ. The CDR3 runs to 14 residues. Using RNA transcripts as the source, TCR beta CDR3 regions were amplified. Primed by the HTBI set, a first-round RT-PCR was run on the TCR CDR3. TCRdb called the multiplex PCR reads again in MiXCR, with one record for every CDR3 protein. Of around 200,000 distinct CDR3 sequences in the sample, 15% to 20% were seen once. Patients were excluded for uncontrolled infection, other autoimmune disease, pregnancy or lactation. Concerning this clonotype itself: The antigen is not known. This could be a read error, since a much larger clone is one nucleotide away.

Source material: blood. The receptor was isolated from a man aged 35 to 55 with Graves' hyperthyroidism. The rearrangement links TRBV5-1 to TRBJ2-7, with 7 bases matching TRBD1. Here the CDR3 DNA reads TGCGCCAACAGCCTTCTTGGGACAGAGGAGGAGCAGTACTTC. Translated, it gives CANSLLGTEEEQYF.